This T cell receptor (beta chain) was sequenced during a study of T cell responses to AZD1222 COVID-19 vaccine. Findings and caveats of the study: Spike regions recognized by vaccine-associated CD4 TCRs spanned the protein, led by 160-218 and 743-854. Just six or seven AZD1222 recipients tested seropositive at baseline.

Clones were sequenced by immunoSEQ multiplex PCR, and TCRdb holds only the in-frame ones, with some missing. The table has approximately 120,000 clones, roughly 87% seen once. There are 13 residues in the CDR3. The germline gives CDR1 SNHLY, CDR2 FYNNEI. The ends were cut back, 6 bases at V and 5 bases at J, with 13 bases in the middle. A remark on this clone: Its specificity is unknown.

The J gene is TRBJ1-2, the V gene TRBV2; the D gene is possibly TRBD1 (5 bases). This receptor was identified in an adult in good health. Sample: peripheral blood, taken on day 0 of AZD1222 vaccination. The CDR3 coding sequence is TGTGCCAGCAGGGGAGACAGCGTATATGGCTACACCTTC. It specifies CASRGDSVYGYTF.